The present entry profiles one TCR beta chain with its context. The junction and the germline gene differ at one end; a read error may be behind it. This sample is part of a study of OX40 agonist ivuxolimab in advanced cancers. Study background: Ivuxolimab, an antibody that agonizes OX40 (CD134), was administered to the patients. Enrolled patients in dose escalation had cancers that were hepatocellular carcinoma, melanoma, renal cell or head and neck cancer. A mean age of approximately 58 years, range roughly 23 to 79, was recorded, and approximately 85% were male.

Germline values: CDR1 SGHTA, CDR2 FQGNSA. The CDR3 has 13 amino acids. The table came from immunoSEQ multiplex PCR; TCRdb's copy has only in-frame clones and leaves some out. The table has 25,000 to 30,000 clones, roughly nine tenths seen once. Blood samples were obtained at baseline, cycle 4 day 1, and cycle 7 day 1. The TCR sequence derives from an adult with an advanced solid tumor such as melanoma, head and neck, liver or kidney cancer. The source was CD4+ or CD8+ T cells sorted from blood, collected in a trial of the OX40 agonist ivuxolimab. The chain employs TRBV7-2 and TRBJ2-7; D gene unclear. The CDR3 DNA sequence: TGTGCCAGCAGCTTAGGGGTCACGGCCAACACCCACTTC. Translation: CASSLGVTANTHF.